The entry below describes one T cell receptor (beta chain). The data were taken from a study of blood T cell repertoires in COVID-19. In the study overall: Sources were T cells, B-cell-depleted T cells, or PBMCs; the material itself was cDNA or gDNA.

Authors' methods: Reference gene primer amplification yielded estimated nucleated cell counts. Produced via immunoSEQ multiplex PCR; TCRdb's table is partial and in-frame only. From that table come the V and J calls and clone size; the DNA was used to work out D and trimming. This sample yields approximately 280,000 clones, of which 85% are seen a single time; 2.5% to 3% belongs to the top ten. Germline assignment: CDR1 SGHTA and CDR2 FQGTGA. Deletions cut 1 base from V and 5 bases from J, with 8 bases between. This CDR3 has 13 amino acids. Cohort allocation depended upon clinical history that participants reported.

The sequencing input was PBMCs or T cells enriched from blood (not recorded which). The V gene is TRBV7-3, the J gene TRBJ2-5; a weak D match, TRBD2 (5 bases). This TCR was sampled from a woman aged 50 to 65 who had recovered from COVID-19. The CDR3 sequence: CASSLIASETQYF. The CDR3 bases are TGTGCCAGCAGCTTAATAGCGAGCGAGACCCAGTACTTC.